This T cell receptor beta chain stems from a study of blood T cell repertoires in COVID-19. Across the study: Acute-phase and convalescent COVID-19 samples originated in the United States, Italy and Spain. The analysed material was cDNA or gDNA that came from T cells, B-cell-depleted T cells, or PBMCs.

After removal of 6 bases from V and 1 base from J, the junction contained 3 bases not matched to a gene. Germline V CDR1 and CDR2: MNHEY, SVGAGI. The CDR3 loop spans 13 amino acids. Study processing details: Reference gene primer amplification gave estimated nucleated cell counts. TCRdb keeps only in-frame clones here, not all; method: immunoSEQ multiplex PCR. V and J calls and clone size are those listed in that table; D and trimming were worked out from the DNA. The sample has more than 90,000 clones; roughly 84% are singletons. The gene calls are TRBV6-5 and TRBJ2-7; TRBD1 matches at 7 bases. The origin of this receptor is a human donor in a cohort sampled during active COVID-19. Sequencing input: peripheral blood. CDR3 nucleotides: TGTGCCAGCAGCGGACAGGTGTCCTACGAGCAGTACTTC. It yields the protein CASSGQVSYEQYF.